Listed here are 30 T cell receptor beta chains from one sample, sequenced in a study of human T cells and chemical hapten exposure. Regarding time point: pre-sensitization, week 0. Documented treatment: therapeutic diphenylcyclopropenone sensitization with weekly scalp DPC. TCRdb recomputed calls from the RACE reads with MiXCR, one row per CDR3 protein. The sample carries fewer than 70,000 distinct CDR3 sequences, around 7% recorded once. The input for sequencing was whole blood, taken in connection with sensitization to the hapten diphenylcyclopropenone (DPC). The source is a woman aged 30 to 39 with alopecia areata. Some clones in this sample may be carry-over from other donors' samples.

This clonotype was seen at least ten times. This rearrangement joins TRBV11-2 to TRBJ1-4; no clear D gene. The ends were cut back, 2 bases at V and 5 bases at J, with 12 bases in the middle. The CDR3 is 15 amino acids. Germline-derived CDR1 and CDR2 are SGHAT and FQNNGV. The CDR3 bases are TGTGCCAGCAGCTTATGGGCAGGAGGAAATGAAAAACTGTTTTTT. Its protein product is CASSLWAGGNEKLFF.

This clonotype was counted a few times. The gene calls are TRBV20-1 and TRBJ1-6; D unclear. V was pared by 3 bases and J by 4 bases, with 13 bases between. Germline V gene data show CDR1 as DFQATT and CDR2 as SNEGSKA (reference sequence). This CDR3 spans 15 amino acids. CDR3 DNA: TGCAGTGCTAGGGATAACACGGGGTATAATTCACCCCTCCACTTT. Encoded protein: CSARDNTGYNSPLHF.

This clonotype has more than one count but fewer than ten. The chain combines TRBV12-3 or TRBV12-4 with TRBJ1-1; D unclear. This CDR3 spans 14 amino acids. V was cut by 7 bases and J by 2 bases, with 14 bases left in between. The CDR3 DNA follows: TGTGCCAGCACCCTTGACCGCTTCAACACTGAAGCTTTCTTT. It is translated as CASTLDRFNTEAFF.

A few counts support this clonotype. The CDR3 DNA reads TGTGCCAGCAGCCAACAGGGGGCGGAGGAGACCCAGTACTTC. Protein sequence: CASSQQGAEETQYF. The chain couples TRBV5-4 to TRBJ2-5; the match to TRBD1 covers 9 bases. The V gene's germline CDR1 is SGHNT and CDR2 YYREEE (reference sequence). V was pared by 4 bases and J by 5 bases, with 6 bases of the junction left unmatched. This CDR3 has 14 amino acids.

This clonotype was observed many times. This sequence joins TRBV6-1 and TRBJ2-6; maybe TRBD1 (6 bases). The CDR3 sequence is 17 residues long. Germline V gene data show CDR1 as MNHNS and CDR2 as SASEGT. V was shortened by 4 bases and J by 2 bases, with 15 bases between the two germline ends. For the CDR3, the DNA is TGTGCCAGCAGTGGGCTACAGGGTTCACCTGGGGCCAACGTCCTGACTTTC. Translation: CASSGLQGSPGANVLTF.

This clonotype has a count of ten or more. The rearrangement joins TRBV7-3 to TRBJ1-6; no reliable D call. Trimming removed 4 bases from V and 7 bases from J, with 8 bases in between. Germline loops: CDR1 SGHTA, CDR2 FQGTGA. The CDR3 loop spans 13 amino acids. CDR3 loop: CASSSSLNSPLHF. The CDR3, as DNA: TGTGCCAGCAGCTCATCCCTAAATTCACCCCTCCACTTT.

This clonotype has a count of ten or more. This chain connects TRBV6-6 to TRBJ2-3; D is unclear. Trimming removed 7 bases from V and 0 bases from J, with 14 bases in between. The V gene's germline CDR1 is MNHNY and CDR2 SVGAGI (reference sequence). The CDR3 is 15 residues long. The CDR3 region is CASTKDGTSTDTQYF. The CDR3 DNA reads as TGTGCCAGCACCAAGGACGGAACTAGCACAGATACGCAGTATTTT.

V usage is TRBV27 and J usage is TRBJ2-7, with 11 bases matching TRBD1. Germline loops: CDR1 MNHEY, CDR2 SMNVEV (reference sequence). The CDR3 has 16 residues. V dropped 3 bases and J dropped 4; count of bases not matched to a gene: 8. The CDR3 DNA is TGTGCCAGCAGTTTTTCAGGACAGGGGGCGCTTTACGAGCAGTACTTC. Its translation: CASSFSGQGALYEQYF.

This clonotype appeared many times. V and J are TRBV7-9 and TRBJ1-4; possibly TRBD1 for D (5 bases). V was cut by 3 bases and J by 7 bases, with 12 bases left in between. Germline assignment: CDR1 SEHNR and CDR2 FQNEAQ (reference sequence). CDR3 length: 14 amino acids. The CDR3 DNA reads as TGTGCCAGCAGCTTGGTAGGGACCGCTGAAAAACTGTTTTTT. It codes for CASSLVGTAEKLFF.

The table lists this clonotype with many counts. This sequence joins TRBV6-5 and TRBJ2-5; D is undetermined. The ends were cut back, 0 bases at V and 4 bases at J, with 6 bases in the middle. The length of the CDR3 is 13 residues. Germline loops: CDR1 MNHEY, CDR2 SVGAGI. The CDR3 sequence: CASSYSVGETQYF. The CDR3 nucleotides read TGTGCCAGCAGTTACTCGGTAGGAGAGACCCAGTACTTC.

This clonotype has only a few counts. This chain joins TRBV30 and TRBJ2-1; 10 bases align to TRBD1. This CDR3 is 14 amino acids long. The V gene end was trimmed by 5 bases and the J gene end by 6 bases; junction bases not matched to a gene: 7. The V gene's germline CDR1 is GTSNPN and CDR2 SVGIG (reference sequence). As DNA, the CDR3 is TGTGCCTGGGGGACCGGGACAGGGGTCAATGAGCAGTTCTTC. Amino acids: CAWGTGTGVNEQFF.

The table lists this clonotype with many counts. The rearrangement uses TRBV2 and TRBJ2-4; 8 positions match TRBD2. CDR1 SNHLY and CDR2 FYNNEI come from the germline V gene. Losses at the gene ends were 11 bases for V and 8 bases for J; bases not matched to a gene: 14. CDR3 size: 14 residues. The CDR3 bases are TGTGCCTCCTCCTCTAGCGGGCGTGGGGACATTCAGTACTTC. This codes for CASSSSGRGDIQYF. The variable domain in full, completed from reference TRBV2 and TRBJ2-4, reads EPEVTQTPSHQVTQMGQEVILRCVPISNHLYFYWYRQILGQKVEFLVSFYNNEISEKSEIFDDQFSVERPDGSNFTLKIRSTKLEDSAMYFCASSSSGRGDIQYFGAGTRLSVL.

This clonotype occurred many times. The chain uses TRBV20-1 and TRBJ2-3; 8 bases are shared with TRBD1. V shed 0 bases and J 2 bases; nucleotides not matched to a gene: 7. The CDR3 loop spans 16 amino acids. The germline V gene encodes CDR1 DFQATT and CDR2 SNEGSKA (reference sequence). The CDR3 loop reads CSARDRTGYTTDTQYF. CDR3 in DNA: TGCAGTGCTAGAGATAGGACAGGGTATACCACAGATACGCAGTATTTT.

This clonotype was seen only a few times. The chain employs TRBV7-9 and TRBJ1-1; 7 positions match TRBD1. V was clipped by 3 bases and J by 1 base; unmatched bases: 5. CDR1 and CDR2 (germline): SEHNR, FQNEAQ (reference sequence). CDR3 size: 15 residues. The DNA of the CDR3 is TGTGCCAGCAGCTTCCGGGACAGACAGAACACTGAAGCTTTCTTT. Protein product: CASSFRDRQNTEAFF.

The chain combines TRBV12-3 or TRBV12-4 with TRBJ1-4, with D unresolved. CDR3 length equals 12 residues. Trimming took 3 bases from V and 7 from J, leaving 6 bases between them. As DNA, the CDR3 is TGTGCCAGCAGTTTTGAGGGTGAAAAACTGTTTTTT. It yields the protein CASSFEGEKLFF.

This clonotype was counted many times. The chain has TRBV24-1 and TRBJ2-2, with D possibly called TRBD1 or TRBD2 (6 bases each). V lost 2 bases to trimming and J lost 4 bases, with 10 bases between them. Looked up from germline, CDR1 is KGHDR and CDR2 is SFDVKD. The CDR3 extends over 15 amino acids. The CDR3 region has the DNA TGTGCCACCAGTGATTACGGGGGCGGCACCGGGGAGCTGTTTTTT. It specifies CATSDYGGGTGELFF.

This clonotype has just a few counts. The chain uses TRBV6-1 and TRBJ1-1; D might be TRBD1 (6 bases). The length of the CDR3 is 15 residues. V was shortened by 1 base and J by 6 bases, with 15 bases between the two germline ends. Germline values: CDR1 MNHNS, CDR2 SASEGT. The CDR3 spells CASSEGRGKSAEAFF. The DNA for the CDR3 is TGTGCCAGCAGTGAAGGAAGGGGGAAGTCCGCTGAAGCTTTCTTT.

This clonotype has only a few counts. The rearrangement joins TRBV5-8 to TRBJ1-5, with TRBD1 as a possible D gene (5 bases). The germline V and J ends were trimmed by 0 bases and 0 bases, with 10 bases remaining between them. The CDR3 length is 16 residues. The germline CDR1 and CDR2 sequences are SGHTS and YDEGEE. The CDR3 protein is CASSLESGVSNQPQHF. The CDR3 DNA is TGTGCCAGCAGCTTGGAATCGGGGGTTAGCAATCAGCCCCAGCATTTT.

This clonotype came up a few times. The chain uses TRBV23-1 and TRBJ2-5, with D perhaps TRBD1 (6 bases). TRBV23-1 is reported as an ORF; its role is uncertain. This CDR3 region has 16 residues. V was clipped by 0 bases and J by 1 base, with 12 bases between them. The CDR3 region is CASSQSTGTSQETQYF. As DNA, the CDR3 is TGCGCCAGCAGTCAATCGACAGGTACTAGCCAAGAGACCCAGTACTTC.

This clonotype was counted a few times. This chain's CDR3 is CASQQGFGYGYTF. The CDR3 DNA reads TGCGCCAGCCAACAGGGGTTTGGCTATGGCTACACCTTC. The J gene is TRBJ1-2, the V gene TRBV5-1, with TRBD1 matching over 7 bases. Trimming cost V 7 bases and J 4 bases; bases outside gene matches: 7. Germline lookup yields CDR1 SGHRS and CDR2 YFSETQ. This CDR3 comprises 13 residues. Together with reference TRBV5-1 and TRBJ1-2, the CDR3 gives the full variable domain: KAGVTQTPRYLIKTRGQQVTLSCSPISGHRSVSWYQQTPGQGLQFLFEYFSETQRNKGNFPGRFSGRQFSNSRSEMNVSTLELGDSALYLCASQQGFGYGYTFGSGTRLTVV.

The sample holds many counts of this clonotype. This rearrangement joins TRBV20-1 to TRBJ1-2, with D maybe TRBD1 (6 bases). Trimming left V 4 bases short and J 3 bases short, with 12 bases between. CDR3 size: 13 residues. CDR1 and CDR2 from the germline V gene are DFQATT and SNEGSKA (reference sequence). The DNA of the CDR3 is TGCAGTGCTAAGTATGCAGGGGACTATGGCTACACCTTC. This sequence encodes CSAKYAGDYGYTF.

The sample holds many counts of this clonotype. This chain links TRBV3-1 with TRBJ1-5; 9 bases are shared with TRBD1. Per the germline V gene, CDR1 is LGHDT and CDR2 is YNNKEL (reference sequence). This CDR3 spans 15 amino acids. J lost 2 bases, V lost 4 bases, and 3 bases had no gene match. CDR3 DNA: TGTGCCAGCAGCCGGACAGGGGTTGGCAATCAGCCCCAGCATTTT. Encoded protein: CASSRTGVGNQPQHF.

This clonotype was seen a single time. This clone may be a read error of a much larger clone one base away. V usage is TRBV12-2 and J usage is TRBJ1-6. TRBV12-2 is deemed a pseudogene. CDR3 length equals 18 residues. This CDR3 is CASRFPDQNVDYNSPLHF. CDR3 coding DNA: TGTGCAAGTCGCTTCCCAGACCAGAACGTTGATTATAATTCACCCCTCCACTTT.

The table lists this clonotype with a count of one. One base away lies a much larger clone, so this may be a sequencing read error. This CDR3 is CTSSTSGIGIAKNIQYF. For the CDR3, the DNA is TGTACCAGCAGCACAAGTGGAATCGGGATTGCCAAAAACATTCAGTACTTC. The gene calls are TRBV11-2 and TRBJ2-4; the D gene is possibly TRBD2 (5 bases). The CDR3 consists of 17 residues. Germline-derived CDR1 and CDR2 are SGHAT and FQNNGV.

In this sample, this clonotype turned up many times. The V and J genes are TRBV12-3 or TRBV12-4 and TRBJ2-3, with 13 nucleotides matching TRBD2. The CDR3 runs to 18 residues. V dropped 4 bases and J dropped 3; count of bases not matched to a gene: 10. The CDR3 spells CASSSTLALAGGTDTQYF. The CDR3, as DNA: TGTGCCAGCAGTTCCACCCTAGCACTAGCGGGGGGGACAGATACGCAGTATTTT.

This clonotype was counted at least ten times. J is TRBJ1-1 and V is TRBV3-1; no clear D gene. The ends were cut back, 1 base at V and 3 bases at J, with 12 bases in the middle. Germline-derived CDR1 and CDR2 are LGHDT and YNNKEL (reference sequence). The CDR3 has 15 residues. Written as DNA, the CDR3 is TGTGCCAGCAGCCAAGTGGTAGGGATAGACACTGAAGCTTTCTTT. The encoded protein is CASSQVVGIDTEAFF. Combining the CDR3 with reference TRBV3-1 and TRBJ1-1 gives the whole variable domain DTAVSQTPKYLVTQMGNDKSIKCEQNLGHDTMYWYKQDSKKFLKIMFSYNNKELIINETVPNRFSPKSPDKAHLNLHINSLELGDSAVYFCASSQVVGIDTEAFFGQGTRLTVV.

This clonotype was counted between two and nine times. The genes are TRBV7-6 and TRBJ2-3, with D hard to call. The germline V gene has CDR1 SGHVS and CDR2 FNYEAQ. Trimming cost V 0 bases and J 1 base, with 8 bases left between them. CDR3 length equals 15 residues. This CDR3 reads CASSLASRGTDTQYF. The CDR3 coding sequence is TGTGCCAGCAGCTTAGCCTCAAGGGGCACAGATACGCAGTATTTT.

This clonotype was seen a few times. The chain is built from TRBV12-3 or TRBV12-4 and TRBJ1-2, with D possibly TRBD1 on 5 matching bases. The CDR3 runs to 13 residues. Trimming took off 1 base at V and 7 bases at J, with 10 bases between the two ends. The CDR3 sequence: CASSLGRGAGYTF. In nucleotides, the CDR3 is TGTGCCAGCAGTTTAGGGAGGGGAGCTGGCTACACCTTC.

The sample holds many counts of this clonotype. J is TRBJ1-6 and V is TRBV30; weak D call: TRBD1 (6 bases). This CDR3 has 15 residues. Germline assignment: CDR1 GTSNPN and CDR2 SVGIG (reference sequence). V was pared by 7 bases and J by 8 bases, with 21 bases between. The CDR3: CAYTGGGFLDSPLHF. CDR3 DNA: TGTGCCTATACGGGTGGGGGCTTTCTGGATTCACCCCTCCACTTT.

The chain carries TRBV5-6 and TRBJ1-3; D is undetermined. From germline, CDR1 is SGHDT and CDR2 YYEEEE. This CDR3 has 13 amino acids. V was clipped by 4 bases and J by 1 base, with 6 bases between them. CDR3 bases: TGTGCCAGCAGCCCGCCGTCTGGAAACACCATATATTTT. Its translation is CASSPPSGNTIYF.